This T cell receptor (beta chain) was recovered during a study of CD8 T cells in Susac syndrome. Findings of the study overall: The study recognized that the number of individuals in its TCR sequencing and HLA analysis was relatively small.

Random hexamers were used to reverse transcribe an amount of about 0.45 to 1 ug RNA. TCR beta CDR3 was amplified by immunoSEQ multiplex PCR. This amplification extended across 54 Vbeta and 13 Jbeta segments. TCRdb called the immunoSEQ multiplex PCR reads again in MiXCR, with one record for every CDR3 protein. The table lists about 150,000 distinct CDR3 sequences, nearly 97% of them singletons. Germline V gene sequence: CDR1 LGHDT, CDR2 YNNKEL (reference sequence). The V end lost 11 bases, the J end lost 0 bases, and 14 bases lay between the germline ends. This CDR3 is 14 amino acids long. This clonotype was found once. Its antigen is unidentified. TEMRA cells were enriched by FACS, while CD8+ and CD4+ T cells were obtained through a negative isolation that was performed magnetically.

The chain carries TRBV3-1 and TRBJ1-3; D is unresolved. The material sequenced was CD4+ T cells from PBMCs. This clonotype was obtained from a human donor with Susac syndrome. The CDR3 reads CASAPISSGNTIYF. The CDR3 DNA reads TGTGCCTCCGCACCTATTAGCTCTGGAAACACCATATATTTT.